Shown below are 23 T cell receptor beta chains from a single sample sequenced in a study of blood T cell repertoires in COVID-19. The data were produced by immunoSEQ multiplex PCR, yet TCRdb's version contains in-frame clones alone and is incomplete. The sample includes over 200,000 clones, roughly 82% seen only once; the top ten take around 2%. The sequenced material came from peripheral blood. The receptors derive from a man aged 35-49 years who had recovered from COVID-19.

In its sample, this clone was seen once. The chain links TRBV10-3 to TRBJ1-1; D unresolved. Germline V gives CDR1 ENHRY, CDR2 SYGVKD. The CDR3 covers 13 residues. Deletions cut 3 bases from V and 11 bases from J, with 16 bases between. CDR3 sequence: CAISDNRRTGAFF. The CDR3 nucleotides read TGTGCCATCAGTGACAACCGGAGGACGGGGGCTTTCTTT.

The chain has TRBV7-2 and TRBJ2-7, with 7 bases fitting TRBD2. Per the germline V gene, CDR1 is SGHTA and CDR2 is FQGNSA. This CDR3 has 13 amino acids. Trimming at V came to 1 base and at J to 9 bases, leaving 6 bases not matched to a gene. This chain's CDR3 is CASSLEETSRQYF. CDR3 sequence (DNA): TGTGCCAGCAGCTTAGAGGAGACTAGCCGGCAGTACTTC.

The chain carries TRBV7-2 and TRBJ2-2, with a tentative D call TRBD1 (5 bases). The CDR3 runs 16 residues. Germline assignment: CDR1 SGHTA and CDR2 FQGNSA. V dropped 1 base and J dropped 7 bases, with 16 bases sitting between them. The CDR3 region has the DNA TGTGCCAGCAGCTTAGAAGGGGCCCTCACTATCGGGGAGCTGTTTTTT. Translation: CASSLEGALTIGELFF.

The CDR3 DNA sequence: TGTGCCATCAGTGCTGGGACAACCTCTGGAAACACCATATATTTT. Its translation is CAISAGTTSGNTIYF. The V call is TRBV10-3, the J call TRBJ1-3, with D possibly being TRBD1 (6 bases). The V gene lost 4 bases and the J gene lost 0 bases, with 10 bases spanning the gap. This CDR3 contains 15 residues. The germline gives CDR1 ENHRY, CDR2 SYGVKD.

V usage is TRBV18 and J usage is TRBJ2-2; weak D call: TRBD1 (6 bases). This CDR3 has 14 residues. V lost 5 bases to trimming and J lost 6 bases, with 13 bases between them. CDR1 and CDR2 (germline): KGHSH, LQKENI. CDR3 bases: TGTGCCAGCTCAGAACAGGGTGCTGCCGGGGAGCTGTTTTTT. It encodes CASSEQGAAGELFF.

V and J are TRBV11-3 and TRBJ1-6; D not resolved. Trimming cost V 4 bases and J 7 bases, with 8 bases left between them. This CDR3 has 13 amino acids. Germline assignment: CDR1 SGHNT and CDR2 YENEEA. CDR3 coding DNA: TGTGCCAGCAGCTCTGGCGGGAATTCACCCCTCCACTTT. It codes for CASSSGGNSPLHF. Looking up the rest from reference TRBV11-3 and TRBJ1-6 gives the full variable domain: EAGVVQSPRYKIIEKKQPVAFWCNPISGHNTLYWYLQNLGQGPELLIRYENEEAVDDSQLPKDRFSAERLKGVDSTLKIQPAELGDSAVYLCASSSGGNSPLHFGNGTRLTVT.

The rearrangement uses TRBV6-5 and TRBJ2-1; 7 bases map to TRBD1. Per the germline V gene, CDR1 is MNHEY and CDR2 is SVGAGI. Trimming at V came to 4 bases and at J to 9 bases, leaving 12 bases not matched to a gene. This CDR3 comprises 15 residues. Here the CDR3 DNA reads TGTGCCAGCAGTTCTGGGGGCCGGGGACAGTTTGAGCAGTTCTTC. Translating it yields CASSSGGRGQFEQFF.

J is TRBJ1-1 and V is TRBV7-2; unclear D gene. The germline V and J ends were trimmed by 5 bases and 1 base, with 8 bases remaining between them. Germline V gives CDR1 SGHTA, CDR2 FQGNSA. CDR3 length: 13 amino acids. CDR3 DNA sequence: TGTGCCAGCAGCGTTTCCAAGAACACTGAAGCTTTCTTT. This translates into CASSVSKNTEAFF.

V usage is TRBV4-3 and J usage is TRBJ2-1; D perhaps matches TRBD1 (6 bases). Germline V gene data show CDR1 as LGHNA and CDR2 as YSLEER. V lost 0 bases and J lost 6, with 18 bases in between. There are 17 residues in the CDR3. The CDR3 DNA follows: TGCGCCAGCAGCCAAGACCCCGGCTGGGGGCTTGCCAATGAGCAGTTCTTC. Translating it yields CASSQDPGWGLANEQFF.

The rearrangement links TRBV2 to TRBJ1-5, with 8 nucleotides matching TRBD1. This CDR3 region has 15 residues. The junction had 4 bases not matched to a gene; V was cut back by 2 bases and J by 4 bases. Germline V CDR1 and CDR2: SNHLY, FYNNEI. CDR3: CASSEMGQVNQPQHF. CDR3 DNA: TGTGCCAGCAGTGAAATGGGACAGGTGAATCAGCCCCAGCATTTT.

This chain connects TRBV11-2 to TRBJ2-7; unclear D gene. V dropped 4 bases and J dropped 3 bases, with 7 bases sitting between them. The CDR3 is 12 residues long. Germline-derived CDR1 and CDR2 are SGHAT and FQNNGV. CDR3 sequence reads: CASSSGLYEQYF. CDR3 sequence (DNA): TGTGCCAGCAGCTCCGGTCTCTACGAGCAGTACTTC.

The V call is TRBV7-2, the J call TRBJ2-2, with D perhaps TRBD2 (5 bases). This CDR3 has 12 residues. Trimming pared 5 bases from V and 9 bases from J, leaving 10 bases between. CDR1 SGHTA and CDR2 FQGNSA come from the germline V gene. CDR3 nucleotide sequence: TGTGCCAGCAGCCCTACGGGGTGGGAGCTGTTTTTT. As protein: CASSPTGWELFF. The full variable domain, in which reference TRBV7-2 and TRBJ2-2 provide the parts outside the CDR3, is GAGVSQSPSNKVTEKGKDVELRCDPISGHTALYWYRQSLGQGLEFLIYFQGNSAPDKSGLPSDRFSAERTGGSVSTLTIQRTQQEDSAVYLCASSPTGWELFFGEGSRLTVL.

This chain links TRBV2 with TRBJ2-2; 7 nucleotides match TRBD1. The V gene end was trimmed by 9 bases and the J gene end by 1 base; junction bases not matched to a gene: 11. The CDR3 covers 16 residues. CDR1 SNHLY and CDR2 FYNNEI come from the germline V gene. In nucleotides, the CDR3 is TGTGCCAGTCGAAAGAGGGGACAGATGAACACCGGGGAGCTGTTTTTT. Translated: CASRKRGQMNTGELFF. Full variable domain (outside the CDR3, taken from reference TRBV2 and TRBJ2-2): EPEVTQTPSHQVTQMGQEVILRCVPISNHLYFYWYRQILGQKVEFLVSFYNNEISEKSEIFDDQFSVERPDGSNFTLKIRSTKLEDSAMYFCASRKRGQMNTGELFFGEGSRLTVL.

The gene calls are TRBV2 and TRBJ2-4, with D possibly matching TRBD2 (6 bases). The CDR3 is 13 amino acids. Germline values: CDR1 SNHLY, CDR2 FYNNEI. With 11 bases removed from V and 2 bases from J, the gap between germline ends came to 13 bases. This chain's CDR3 is CAGRTMSKNIQYF. DNA for the CDR3: TGTGCCGGGAGGACAATGTCCAAAAACATTCAGTACTTC.

This sequence joins TRBV9 and TRBJ2-1; 7 bases match TRBD1. The ends lost 1 base at V and 7 bases at J; junction bases unmatched: 8. There are 15 residues in the CDR3. The germline CDR1 and CDR2 sequences are SGDLS and YYNGEE. The CDR3 loop is CASSVLQGESNEQFF. The CDR3 coding sequence is TGTGCCAGCAGCGTATTGCAGGGGGAATCAAATGAGCAGTTCTTC. The full variable domain, completed using reference TRBV9 and TRBJ2-1, is DSGVTQTPKHLITATGQRVTLRCSPRSGDLSVYWYQQSLDQGLQFLIQYYNGEERAKGNILERFSAQQFPDLHSELNLSSLELGDSALYFCASSVLQGESNEQFFGPGTRLTVL.

The J gene is TRBJ2-7, the V gene TRBV19; D is possibly TRBD2 (6 bases). Trimming pared 3 bases from V and 2 bases from J, leaving 14 bases between. The CDR3 loop spans 15 amino acids. Germline V lookup: CDR1 LNHDA, CDR2 SQIVND (reference sequence). The CDR3 reads CASSMPGGATYEQYF. For the CDR3, the DNA is TGTGCCAGTAGTATGCCCGGAGGGGCCACCTACGAGCAGTACTTC.

The chain has TRBV24-1 and TRBJ1-2; 11 nucleotides agree with TRBD1. V dropped 2 bases and J dropped 6; count of bases not matched to a gene: 7. CDR3 length equals 16 residues. Germline V gene sequence: CDR1 KGHDR, CDR2 SFDVKD. The CDR3 coding sequence is TGTGCCACCAGTGATTCCGGGACAGGGGGAGTGGATGGCTACACCTTC. Translation gives CATSDSGTGGVDGYTF.

This chain joins TRBV9 and TRBJ2-1, with a possible D match to TRBD2 (5 bases). The CDR3 is 11 residues long. Germline CDR1 and CDR2: SGDLS and YYNGEE. Trimming removed 4 bases from V and 8 bases from J, with 7 bases in between. CDR3 amino acids: CASSSGDEQFF. CDR3 bases: TGTGCCAGCAGCAGCGGTGATGAGCAGTTCTTC.

V is TRBV29-1 and J is TRBJ2-3; 8 bases match TRBD2. Per germline, CDR1 SQVTM and CDR2 ANQGSEA. The CDR3 is made up of 16 amino acids. J was trimmed by 1 base and V by 5 bases; bases with no gene match: 11. The CDR3 sequence is CSVIGGGGTRTDTQYF. CDR3 in DNA: TGCAGCGTTATCGGTGGCGGGGGGACACGCACAGATACGCAGTATTTT.

V gene TRBV7-9 combines with J gene TRBJ2-1; D is unresolved. Trimming stripped 1 base from V and 15 bases from J, with 19 bases between. The germline V gene encodes CDR1 SEHNR and CDR2 FQNEAQ (reference sequence). The CDR3 has 14 residues. CDR3 DNA: TGTGCCAGCAGCTTAGTCGCCCACTCCGGAGTCGGGTTCTTC. This encodes CASSLVAHSGVGFF.

This clone was counted a single time. The chain couples TRBV27 to TRBJ2-6; D gene ambiguous. The germline V gene has CDR1 MNHEY and CDR2 SMNVEV (reference sequence). The CDR3 runs 14 residues. With 3 bases removed from V and 3 bases from J, the gap between germline ends came to 6 bases. The CDR3 protein is CASSFSNGANVLTF. CDR3 bases: TGTGCCAGCAGTTTTAGTAATGGGGCCAACGTCCTGACTTTC.

As DNA, the CDR3 is TGTGCCAGCAGCTATACGGGACTCCCTCCTGGAAACACCATATATTTT. It codes for CASSYTGLPPGNTIYF. The J gene is TRBJ1-3, the V gene TRBV5-5; a possible D gene is TRBD1 (5 bases). This CDR3 has 16 residues. Germline CDR1 reads SGHKS; CDR2 reads YYEKEE (reference sequence). Deletions cut 3 bases from V and 2 bases from J, with 15 bases between.

As regards this clone: The sample holds other DNA sequences that translate to the same CDR3. The chain couples TRBV4-1 to TRBJ2-5; D is uncertain. Per the germline V gene, CDR1 is MGHRA and CDR2 is YSYEKL. V was shortened by 0 bases and J by 3 bases, with 5 bases between the two germline ends. This CDR3 contains 13 residues. This CDR3 reads CASSQDSEETQYF. In DNA, the CDR3 is TGCGCCAGCAGCCAAGATTCTGAAGAGACCCAGTACTTC.